This T cell receptor (beta chain) is drawn from a study of cytomegalovirus exposure and HLA in healthy donors. PCR primers comprised 60 Vbeta and 13 Jbeta primers. Assay used: immunoSEQ multiplex PCR; TCRdb lists only in-frame clones, some missing. The sample consists of 100,000 to 120,000 clones, over 65% of them appearing once. CDR1 is SGHTA, CDR2 FQGNSA, per germline. The V gene lost 5 bases and the J gene lost 8 bases, with 13 bases spanning the gap. The CDR3 is 13 amino acids. The receptor was derived from a woman in her thirties in good health and CMV-seronegative. V is TRBV7-2 and J is TRBJ1-3; unclear D gene. The sample consisted of PBMCs. The chain's CDR3 is CASSPLGRDTIYF. Here the CDR3 DNA reads TGTGCCAGCAGCCCCTTGGGTCGGGACACCATATATTTT.